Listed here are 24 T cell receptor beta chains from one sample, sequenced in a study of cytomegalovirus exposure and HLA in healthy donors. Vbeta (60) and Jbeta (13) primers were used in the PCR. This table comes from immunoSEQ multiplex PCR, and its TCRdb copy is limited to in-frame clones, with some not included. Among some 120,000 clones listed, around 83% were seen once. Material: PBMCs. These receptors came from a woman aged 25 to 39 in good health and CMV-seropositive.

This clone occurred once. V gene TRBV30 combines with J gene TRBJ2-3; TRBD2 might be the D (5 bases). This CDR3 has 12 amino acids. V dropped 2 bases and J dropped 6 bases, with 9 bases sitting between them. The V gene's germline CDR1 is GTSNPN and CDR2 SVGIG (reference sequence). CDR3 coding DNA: TGTGCCTGGAGTCTCTCGGGGGATACGCAGTATTTT. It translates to CAWSLSGDTQYF.

In nucleotides, the CDR3 is TGTGCCTGGAGTGGACGGCATACGGGGAAGGGCTACACCTTC. Translation gives CAWSGRHTGKGYTF. The genes are TRBV30 and TRBJ1-2, with D hard to call. Germline CDR1 is GTSNPN and CDR2 is SVGIG (reference sequence). The CDR3 totals 14 residues. Trimming stripped 1 base from V and 8 bases from J, with 17 bases between.

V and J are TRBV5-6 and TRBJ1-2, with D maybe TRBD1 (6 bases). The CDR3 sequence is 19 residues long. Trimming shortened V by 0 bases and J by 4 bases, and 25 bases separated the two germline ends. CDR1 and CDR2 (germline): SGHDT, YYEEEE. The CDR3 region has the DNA TGTGCCAGCAGCTTGGGCCCAGGCCTTAAGGACAGTAAGGTCTATGGCTACACCTTC. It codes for CASSLGPGLKDSKVYGYTF.

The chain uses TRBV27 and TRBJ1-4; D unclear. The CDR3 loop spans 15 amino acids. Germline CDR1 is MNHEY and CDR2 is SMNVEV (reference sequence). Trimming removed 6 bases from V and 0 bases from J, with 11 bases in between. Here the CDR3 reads CASRGRVATNEKLFF. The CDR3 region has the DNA TGTGCCAGCAGGGGCCGTGTCGCAACTAATGAAAAACTGTTTTTT.

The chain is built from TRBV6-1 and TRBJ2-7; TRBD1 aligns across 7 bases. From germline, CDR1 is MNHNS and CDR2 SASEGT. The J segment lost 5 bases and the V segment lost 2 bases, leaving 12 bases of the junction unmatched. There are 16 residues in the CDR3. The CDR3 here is CASSERQGRTVDEQYF. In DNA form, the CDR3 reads TGTGCCAGCAGTGAACGACAGGGTAGGACCGTCGACGAGCAGTACTTC.

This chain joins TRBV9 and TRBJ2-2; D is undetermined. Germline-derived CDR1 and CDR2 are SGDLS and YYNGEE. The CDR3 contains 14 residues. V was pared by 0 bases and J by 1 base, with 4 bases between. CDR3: CASSVGVNTGELFF. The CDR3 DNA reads TGTGCCAGCAGCGTAGGAGTGAACACCGGGGAGCTGTTTTTT.

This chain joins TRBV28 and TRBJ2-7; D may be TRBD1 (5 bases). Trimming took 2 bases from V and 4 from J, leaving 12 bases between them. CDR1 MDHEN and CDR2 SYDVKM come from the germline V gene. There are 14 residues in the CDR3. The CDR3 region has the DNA TGTGCCAGCAGTTTAGGGCAGGGCGGTTACGAGCAGTACTTC. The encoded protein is CASSLGQGGYEQYF.

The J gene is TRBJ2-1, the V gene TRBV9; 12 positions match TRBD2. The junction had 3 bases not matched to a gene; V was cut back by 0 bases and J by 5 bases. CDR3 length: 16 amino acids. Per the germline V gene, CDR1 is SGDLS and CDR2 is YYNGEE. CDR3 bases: TGTGCCAGCAGCGTAGGACTAGCGGGGGCCCACAATGAGCAGTTCTTC. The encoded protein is CASSVGLAGAHNEQFF.

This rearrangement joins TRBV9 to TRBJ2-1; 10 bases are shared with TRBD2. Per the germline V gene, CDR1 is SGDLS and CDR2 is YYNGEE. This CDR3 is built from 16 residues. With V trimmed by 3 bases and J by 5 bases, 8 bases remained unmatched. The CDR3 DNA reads TGTGCCAGCAGCGGTGGGAGGACTAGCGGAAACAATGAGCAGTTCTTC. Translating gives CASSGGRTSGNNEQFF.

The CDR3: CASSAGVQRYGYTF. The CDR3 DNA follows: TGTGCCAGCAGTGCAGGGGTACAGCGCTATGGCTACACCTTC. The chain has TRBV6-1 and TRBJ1-2; D is perhaps TRBD1 (6 bases). The CDR3 has 14 amino acids. Germline assignment: CDR1 MNHNS and CDR2 SASEGT. V was shortened by 4 bases and J by 4 bases, with 13 bases between the two germline ends.

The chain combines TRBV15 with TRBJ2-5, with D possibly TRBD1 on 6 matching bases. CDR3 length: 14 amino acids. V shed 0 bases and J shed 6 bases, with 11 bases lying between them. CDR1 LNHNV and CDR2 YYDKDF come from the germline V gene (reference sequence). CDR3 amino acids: CATSRDRGLKTQYF. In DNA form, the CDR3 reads TGTGCCACCAGCAGAGATAGGGGGTTGAAGACCCAGTACTTC.

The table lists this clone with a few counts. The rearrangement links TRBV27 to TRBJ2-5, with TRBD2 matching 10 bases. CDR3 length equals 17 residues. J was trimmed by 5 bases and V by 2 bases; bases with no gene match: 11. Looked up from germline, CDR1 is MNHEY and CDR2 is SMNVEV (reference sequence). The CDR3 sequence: CASSLGPGTSDWETQYF. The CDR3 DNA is TGTGCCAGCAGTTTAGGCCCCGGGACTAGCGATTGGGAGACCCAGTACTTC.

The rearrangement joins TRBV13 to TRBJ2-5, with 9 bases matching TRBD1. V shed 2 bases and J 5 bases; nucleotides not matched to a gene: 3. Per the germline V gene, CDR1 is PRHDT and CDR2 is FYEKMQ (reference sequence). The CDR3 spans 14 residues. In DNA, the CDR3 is TGTGCCAGCAGCTTATCCGGGACAGGGGAGACCCAGTACTTC. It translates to CASSLSGTGETQYF.

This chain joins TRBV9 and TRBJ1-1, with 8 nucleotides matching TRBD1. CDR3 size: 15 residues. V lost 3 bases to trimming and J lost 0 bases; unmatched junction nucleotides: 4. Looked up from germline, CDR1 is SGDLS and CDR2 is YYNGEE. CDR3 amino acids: CASSEDRGLNTEAFF. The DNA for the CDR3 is TGTGCCAGCAGCGAAGACAGGGGCCTGAACACTGAAGCTTTCTTT.

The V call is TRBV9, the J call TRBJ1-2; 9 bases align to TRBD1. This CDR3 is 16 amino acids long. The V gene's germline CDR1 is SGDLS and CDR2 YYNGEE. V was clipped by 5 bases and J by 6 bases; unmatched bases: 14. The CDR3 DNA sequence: TGTGCCAGCAGGGATAACCCGGGACAGGGCGCGAATGGCTACACCTTC. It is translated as CASRDNPGQGANGYTF.

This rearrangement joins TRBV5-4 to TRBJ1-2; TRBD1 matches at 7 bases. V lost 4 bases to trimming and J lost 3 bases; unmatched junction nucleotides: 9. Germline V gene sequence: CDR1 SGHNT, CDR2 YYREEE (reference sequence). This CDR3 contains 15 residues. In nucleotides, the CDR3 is TGTGCCAGCAGCCAGGGGGGCTTGCTTGACTATGGCTACACCTTC. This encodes CASSQGGLLDYGYTF. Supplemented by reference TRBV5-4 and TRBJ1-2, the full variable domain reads ETGVTQSPTHLIKTRGQQVTLRCSSQSGHNTVSWYQQALGQGPQFIFQYYREEENGRGNFPPRFSGLQFPNYSSELNVNALELDDSALYLCASSQGGLLDYGYTFGSGTRLTVV.

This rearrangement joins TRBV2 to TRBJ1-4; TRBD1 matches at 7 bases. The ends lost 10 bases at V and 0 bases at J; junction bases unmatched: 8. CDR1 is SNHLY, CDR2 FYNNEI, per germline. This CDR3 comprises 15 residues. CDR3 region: CAIRKGATTNEKLFF. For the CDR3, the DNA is TGTGCCATCCGAAAGGGGGCGACAACTAATGAAAAACTGTTTTTT.

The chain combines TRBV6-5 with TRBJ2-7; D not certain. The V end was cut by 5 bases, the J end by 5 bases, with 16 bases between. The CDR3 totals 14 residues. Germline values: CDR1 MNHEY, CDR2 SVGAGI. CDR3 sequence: CASSRSFSKNEQYF. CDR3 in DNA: TGTGCCAGCAGTCGCAGTTTCAGTAAGAACGAGCAGTACTTC.

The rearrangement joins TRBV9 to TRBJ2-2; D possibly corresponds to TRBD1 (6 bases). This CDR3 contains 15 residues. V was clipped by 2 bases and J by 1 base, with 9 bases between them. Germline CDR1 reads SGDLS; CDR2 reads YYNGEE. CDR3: CASSVGAGNTGELFF. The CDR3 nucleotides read TGTGCCAGCAGCGTGGGGGCTGGGAACACCGGGGAGCTGTTTTTT.

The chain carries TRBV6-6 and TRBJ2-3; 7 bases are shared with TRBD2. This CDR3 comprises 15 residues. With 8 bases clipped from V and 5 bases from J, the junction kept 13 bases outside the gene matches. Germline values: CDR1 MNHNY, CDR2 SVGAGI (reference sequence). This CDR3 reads CASLGGTPGEDTQYF. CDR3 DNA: TGTGCCAGCCTGGGGGGGACTCCAGGTGAAGATACGCAGTATTTT.

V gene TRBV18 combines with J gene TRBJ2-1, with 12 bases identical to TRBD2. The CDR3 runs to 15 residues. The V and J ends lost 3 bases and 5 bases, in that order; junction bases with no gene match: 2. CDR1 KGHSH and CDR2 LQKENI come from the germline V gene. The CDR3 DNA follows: TGTGCCAGCTCACCCCCTAGCGGGAGGGACAATGAGCAGTTCTTC. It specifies CASSPPSGRDNEQFF.

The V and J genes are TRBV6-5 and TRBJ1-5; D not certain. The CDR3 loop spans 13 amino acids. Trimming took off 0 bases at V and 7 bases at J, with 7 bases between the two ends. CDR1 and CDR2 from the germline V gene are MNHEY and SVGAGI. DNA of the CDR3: TGTGCCAGCAGTTACTCGATGAGGCAGCCCCAGCATTTT. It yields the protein CASSYSMRQPQHF.

This CDR3 reads CATRGLRDMSYGYTF. The CDR3 DNA sequence: TGTGCCACCCGTGGGCTCCGGGACATGTCCTATGGCTACACCTTC. This chain joins TRBV15 and TRBJ1-2, with a tentative D call TRBD1 (6 bases). Germline V CDR1 and CDR2: LNHNV, YYDKDF (reference sequence). With 8 bases removed from V and 4 bases from J, the gap between germline ends came to 20 bases. The CDR3 loop spans 15 amino acids.

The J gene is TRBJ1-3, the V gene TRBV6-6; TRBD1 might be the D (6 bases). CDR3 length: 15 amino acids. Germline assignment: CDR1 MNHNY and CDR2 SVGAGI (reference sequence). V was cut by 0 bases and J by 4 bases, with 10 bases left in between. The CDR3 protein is CASSYSRGLGNTIYF. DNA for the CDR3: TGTGCCAGCAGTTACTCGCGGGGGCTGGGAAACACCATATATTTT.